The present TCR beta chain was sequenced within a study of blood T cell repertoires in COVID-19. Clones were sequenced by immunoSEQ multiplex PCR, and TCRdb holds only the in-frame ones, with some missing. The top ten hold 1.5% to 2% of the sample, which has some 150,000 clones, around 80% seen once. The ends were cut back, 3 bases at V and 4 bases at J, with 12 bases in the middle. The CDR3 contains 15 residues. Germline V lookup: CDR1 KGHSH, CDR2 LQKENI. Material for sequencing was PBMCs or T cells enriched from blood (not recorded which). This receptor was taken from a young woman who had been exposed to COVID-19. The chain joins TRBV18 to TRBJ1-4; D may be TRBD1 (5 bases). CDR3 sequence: CASSPSRGNNEKLFF. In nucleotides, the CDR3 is TGTGCCAGCTCACCGTCAAGGGGCAATAATGAAAAACTGTTTTTT.